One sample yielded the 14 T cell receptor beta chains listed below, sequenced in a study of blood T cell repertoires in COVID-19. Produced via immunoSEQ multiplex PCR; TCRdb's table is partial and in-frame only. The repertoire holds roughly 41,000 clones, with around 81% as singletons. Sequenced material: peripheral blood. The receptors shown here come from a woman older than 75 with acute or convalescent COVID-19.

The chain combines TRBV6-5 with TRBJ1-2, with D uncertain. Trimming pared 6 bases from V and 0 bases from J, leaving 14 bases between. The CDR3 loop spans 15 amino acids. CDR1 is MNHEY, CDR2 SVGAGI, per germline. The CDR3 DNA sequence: TGTGCCAGCAGCTCCCAACGCTTAGCTAACTATGGCTACACCTTC. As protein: CASSSQRLANYGYTF.

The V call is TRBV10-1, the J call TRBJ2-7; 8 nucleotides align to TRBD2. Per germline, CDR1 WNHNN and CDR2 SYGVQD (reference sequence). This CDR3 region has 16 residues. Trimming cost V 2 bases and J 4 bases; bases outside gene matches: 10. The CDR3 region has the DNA TGCGCCAGCAGTGAGCGGAAAGAGAGCGGGGGTTACGAGCAGTACTTC. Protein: CASSERKESGGYEQYF.

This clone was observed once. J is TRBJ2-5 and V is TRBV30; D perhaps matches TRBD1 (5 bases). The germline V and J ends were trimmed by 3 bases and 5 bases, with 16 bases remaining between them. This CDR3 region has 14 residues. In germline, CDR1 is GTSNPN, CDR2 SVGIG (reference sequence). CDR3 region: CAWSPRVAGETQYF. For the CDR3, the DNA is TGTGCCTGGAGCCCCCGCGTAGCAGGGGAGACCCAGTACTTC.

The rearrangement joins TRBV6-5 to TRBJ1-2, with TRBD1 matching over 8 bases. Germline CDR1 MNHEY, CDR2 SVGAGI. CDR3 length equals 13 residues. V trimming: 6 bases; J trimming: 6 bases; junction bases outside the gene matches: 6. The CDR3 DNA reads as TGTGCCAGCAGCCGGGGACAGGCAGATGGCTACACCTTC. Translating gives CASSRGQADGYTF.

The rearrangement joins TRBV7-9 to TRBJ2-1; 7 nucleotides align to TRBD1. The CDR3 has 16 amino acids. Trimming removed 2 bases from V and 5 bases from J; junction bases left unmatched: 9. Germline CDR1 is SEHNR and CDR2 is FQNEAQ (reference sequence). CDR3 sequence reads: CASSLKSSGTDNEQFF. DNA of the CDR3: TGTGCCAGCAGCTTAAAGTCCTCCGGGACAGACAATGAGCAGTTCTTC.

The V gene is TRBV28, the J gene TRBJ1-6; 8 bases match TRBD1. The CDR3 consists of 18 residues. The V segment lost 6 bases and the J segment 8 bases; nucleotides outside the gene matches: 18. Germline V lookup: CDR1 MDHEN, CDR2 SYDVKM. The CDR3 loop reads CASSHRGFGTGGHSPLHF. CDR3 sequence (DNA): TGTGCCAGCAGCCATCGAGGTTTCGGGACAGGAGGTCATTCACCCCTCCACTTT.

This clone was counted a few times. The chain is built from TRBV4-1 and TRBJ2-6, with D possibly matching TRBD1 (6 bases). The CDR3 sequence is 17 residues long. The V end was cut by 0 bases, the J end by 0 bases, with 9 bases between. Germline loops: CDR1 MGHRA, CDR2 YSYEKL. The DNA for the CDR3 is TGCGCCAGCAGCCAAGAACAGGGATTCTCTGGGGCCAACGTCCTGACTTTC. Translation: CASSQEQGFSGANVLTF.

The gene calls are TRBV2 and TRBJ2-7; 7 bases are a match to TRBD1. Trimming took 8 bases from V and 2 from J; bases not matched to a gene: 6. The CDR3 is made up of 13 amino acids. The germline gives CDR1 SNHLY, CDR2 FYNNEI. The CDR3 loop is CASSRTGPYEQYF. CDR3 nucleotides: TGTGCCAGCTCACGGACAGGCCCCTACGAGCAGTACTTC. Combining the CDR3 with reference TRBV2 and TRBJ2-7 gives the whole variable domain EPEVTQTPSHQVTQMGQEVILRCVPISNHLYFYWYRQILGQKVEFLVSFYNNEISEKSEIFDDQFSVERPDGSNFTLKIRSTKLEDSAMYFCASSRTGPYEQYFGPGTRLTVT.

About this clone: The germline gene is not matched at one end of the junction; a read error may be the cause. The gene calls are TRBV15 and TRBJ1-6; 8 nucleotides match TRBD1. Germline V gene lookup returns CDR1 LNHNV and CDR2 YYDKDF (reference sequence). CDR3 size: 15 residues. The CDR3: CATSRDRGNNSPLHF. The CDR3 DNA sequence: TGTGCCACCAGCCGAGACAGGGGTAATAATTCACCCCTCCACTTT.

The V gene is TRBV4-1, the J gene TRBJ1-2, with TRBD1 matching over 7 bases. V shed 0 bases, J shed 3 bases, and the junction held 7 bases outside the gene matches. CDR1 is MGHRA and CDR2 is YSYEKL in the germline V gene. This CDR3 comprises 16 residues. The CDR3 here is CASSQDQGGSDYGYTF. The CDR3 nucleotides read TGCGCCAGCAGCCAAGATCAGGGGGGTAGTGACTATGGCTACACCTTC.

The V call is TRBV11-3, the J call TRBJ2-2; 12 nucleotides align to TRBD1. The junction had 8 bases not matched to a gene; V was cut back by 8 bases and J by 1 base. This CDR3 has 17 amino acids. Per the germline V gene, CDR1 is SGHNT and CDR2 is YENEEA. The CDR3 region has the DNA TGTGCCAGCCGAACCCGGGACAGGGGGCTGAACACCGGGGAGCTGTTTTTT. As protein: CASRTRDRGLNTGELFF.

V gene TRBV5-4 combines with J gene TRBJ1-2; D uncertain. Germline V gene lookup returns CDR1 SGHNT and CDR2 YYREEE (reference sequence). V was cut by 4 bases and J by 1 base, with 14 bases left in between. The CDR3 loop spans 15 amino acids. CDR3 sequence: CASSMELGLNYGYTF. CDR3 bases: TGTGCCAGCAGCATGGAACTGGGCCTTAACTATGGCTACACCTTC.

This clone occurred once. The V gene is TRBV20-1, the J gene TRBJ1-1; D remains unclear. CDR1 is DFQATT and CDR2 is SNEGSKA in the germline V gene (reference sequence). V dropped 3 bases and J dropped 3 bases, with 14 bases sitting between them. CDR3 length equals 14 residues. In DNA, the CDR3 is TGCAGTGCTAGTCCTTCGGGGAGGCACACTGAAGCTTTCTTT. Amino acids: CSASPSGRHTEAFF.

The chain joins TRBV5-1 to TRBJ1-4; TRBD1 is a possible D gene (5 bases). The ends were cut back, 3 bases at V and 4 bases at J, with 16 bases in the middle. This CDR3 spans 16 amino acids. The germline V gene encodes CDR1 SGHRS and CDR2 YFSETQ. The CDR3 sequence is CASSSVGQVDNEKLFF. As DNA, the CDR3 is TGCGCCAGCAGCTCCGTCGGACAAGTGGATAATGAAAAACTGTTTTTT.